Presented here are 3 T cell receptor beta chains from one specimen sequenced in a study of cytomegalovirus exposure and HLA in healthy donors (dated 2017 in TCRdb). The method was the immunoSEQ multiplex PCR assay. For the multiplex PCR, a mixture combining 60 forward primers for TCR Vbeta segments and 13 reverse primers for TCR Jbeta segments was used. Here the immuneACCESS table is served through TCRdb, limited to in-frame sequences with V and J called. Missing clones are a known gap in these copies; in checked studies unresolved V genes cover under half, and the rest lacks a known reason. This sample holds more than 80,000 clones; approximately 82% were observed only once. Around 3.6% of the sample belongs to the ten largest clones. Sequenced sample: PBMCs. The receptors stem from a female donor in good health and CMV-seropositive.

The chain couples TRBV13 to TRBJ2-3; D is uncertain. Trimming shortened V by 0 bases and J by 2 bases, and 3 bases separated the two germline ends. The germline CDR1 and CDR2 sequences are PRHDT and FYEKMQ (reference sequence). The CDR3 sequence is 13 residues long. CDR3 in DNA: TGTGCCAGCAGCTTAGGCTCCACAGATACGCAGTATTTT. As protein: CASSLGSTDTQYF. The complete variable domain, with remaining parts taken from reference TRBV13 and TRBJ2-3, reads AAGVIQSPRHLIKEKRETATLKCYPIPRHDTVYWYQQGPGQDPQFLISFYEKMQSDKGSIPDRFSAQQFSDYHSELNMSSLELGDSALYFCASSLGSTDTQYFGPGTRLTVL.

V usage is TRBV11-2 and J usage is TRBJ2-2; TRBD2 agrees at 8 bases. This CDR3 comprises 18 residues. V shed 5 bases, J shed 1 base, and the junction held 12 bases outside the gene matches. Germline CDR1 reads SGHAT; CDR2 reads FQNNGV. CDR3 region: CASSLEGWRGVNTGELFF. In DNA form, the CDR3 reads TGTGCCAGCAGCCTGGAGGGATGGCGGGGGGTGAACACCGGGGAGCTGTTTTTT.

The chain has TRBV27 and TRBJ2-4; 7 bases agree with TRBD1. V shed 6 bases, J shed 7 bases, and the junction held 6 bases outside the gene matches. This CDR3 is 13 amino acids long. In germline, CDR1 is MNHEY, CDR2 SMNVEV (reference sequence). CDR3 protein: CASRTLGQNIQYF. The CDR3 DNA is TGTGCCAGCAGAACACTGGGACAGAACATTCAGTACTTC.